The 5 T cell receptor beta chains below come from one sample, sequenced in a study of cytomegalovirus exposure and HLA in healthy donors. In the PCR, 60 Vbeta and 13 Jbeta primers were used. Produced via immunoSEQ multiplex PCR; TCRdb's table is partial and in-frame only. Of around 150,000 clones in the sample, about four fifths were seen once. The sequenced sample consisted of PBMCs. The receptors were gathered from a girl under 18 in good health and CMV-seropositive.

The gene calls are TRBV28 and TRBJ2-1; 13 bases are shared with TRBD2. J lost 7 bases, V lost 2 bases, and 2 bases had no gene match. Germline V CDR1 and CDR2: MDHEN, SYDVKM. The CDR3 covers 15 residues. This CDR3 is CASSLRTSGRNEQFF. CDR3 coding DNA: TGTGCCAGCAGTTTAAGGACTAGCGGGAGAAATGAGCAGTTCTTC.

This clone was detected only a few times. DNA of the CDR3: TGCGCCAGCAGCGGGACTAGCGGGAGGTTAGATACGCAGTATTTT. This sequence encodes CASSGTSGRLDTQYF. The chain employs TRBV5-1 and TRBJ2-3, with TRBD2 matching over 15 bases. V dropped 4 bases and J dropped 5; count of bases not matched to a gene: 2. The CDR3 extends over 15 amino acids. Germline CDR1 reads SGHRS; CDR2 reads YFSETQ.

V is TRBV18 and J is TRBJ2-7, with TRBD1 matching 8 bases. The CDR3 extends over 16 amino acids. V was clipped by 4 bases and J by 3 bases; unmatched bases: 11. From germline, CDR1 is KGHSH and CDR2 LQKENI. CDR3 DNA: TGTGCCAGCTCACTGGACCGGGACAGGAAAGACTACGAGCAGTACTTC. It encodes CASSLDRDRKDYEQYF.

This chain connects TRBV28 to TRBJ1-4, with a possible D match to TRBD1 (6 bases). This CDR3 has 13 residues. The germline V gene has CDR1 MDHEN and CDR2 SYDVKM. Trimming removed 8 bases from V and 3 bases from J, with 10 bases in between. The CDR3 loop is CASGGHPNEKLFF. CDR3 bases: TGTGCCAGCGGGGGACACCCTAATGAAAAACTGTTTTTT.

This rearrangement joins TRBV5-1 to TRBJ2-1; 8 nucleotides agree with TRBD2. There are 15 residues in the CDR3. Germline V lookup: CDR1 SGHRS, CDR2 YFSETQ. Unmatched junction bases numbered 9, after V lost 5 bases and J lost 5 bases. The CDR3 sequence: CASRGGGRLDNEQFF. CDR3 in DNA: TGCGCCAGCAGGGGCGGGGGGCGGTTGGACAATGAGCAGTTCTTC.